This is a list of T cell receptor beta chains from one sample in a study of blood T cell repertoires in COVID-19. The repertoire was sequenced with immunoSEQ multiplex PCR; TCRdb's copy has only in-frame clones and lacks some. Of some 200,000 clones listed, 70% to 85% are singletons. The source material was peripheral blood. The source of these receptors is a woman over 75 with acute or convalescent COVID-19. CDR3s include the opening cysteine and the closing phenylalanine or tryptophan. D genes are given only for firm matches. Clone size appears in some rows only: once, few, many, or a class for an expanded clone.

TRBV19	.	.	15	TRBJ2-7	TGTGCCAGTAGTATAAGGCTAGCGCCTGGCTACGAGCAGTACTTC	CASSIRLAPGYEQYF
TRBV7-8	few	.	15	TRBJ2-7	TGTGCCAGCAGCCCCTACAGGGCGGGCTCCTACGAGCAGTACTTC	CASSPYRAGSYEQYF
TRBV11-2	.	TRBD2	16	TRBJ2-1	TGTGCCAGCAGCTTAGATCTAGCGGGGGGCCTCAATGAGCAGTTCTTC	CASSLDLAGGLNEQFF
TRBV19	.	TRBD1	15	TRBJ1-6	TGTGCCAGTCAACAGGGGGTAAGAGGTAATTCACCCCTCCACTTT	CASQQGVRGNSPLHF
TRBV6-5	once	TRBD2	11	TRBJ2-5	TGTGCCAGCAGGCATAGCGGGAGGGAGTACTTC	CASRHSGREYF
TRBV10-2	.	TRBD2	16	TRBJ2-3	TGCGCCATCACGGGAGGGAGGCAAGCCATCATAGATACGCAGTATTTT	CAITGGRQAIIDTQYF
TRBV5-1	once	TRBD1	14	TRBJ1-1	TGCGCCAGCAGCTTGGACGGGACAGAGGGTGAAGCTTTCTTT	CASSLDGTEGEAFF
TRBV5-4	.	TRBD1	14	TRBJ2-7	TGTGCCAGCAGCTACTCAGGGGGCCGTTACGAGCAGTACTTC	CASSYSGGRYEQYF
TRBV5-4	.	TRBD2	15	TRBJ2-3	TGTGCCAGCAGCTCTGGAGCGGGAGTGGCAGATACGCAGTATTTT	CASSSGAGVADTQYF
TRBV19	.	.	13	TRBJ2-7	TGTGCCAGTAGTAATGCACAGGATTACGAGCAGTACTTC	CASSNAQDYEQYF
TRBV5-6	.	TRBD1	14	TRBJ1-2	TGTGCCAGCAGCTCAGGGACAGTGGGGAGAGGCTACACCTTC	CASSSGTVGRGYTF